Below are 6 T cell receptor beta chains sequenced from a single sample in a study of patients and donors after allogeneic stem cell transplantation. A single record per CDR3 protein comes from TCRdb applying MiXCR to the RT-PCR reads. In the table there are about a million distinct CDR3 sequences, 15% to 20% of which are singletons. Sequenced sample: blood, either unsorted or a sorted T cell fraction (not recorded which). These receptors came from a human donor who was either an allogeneic HSCT recipient or a stem cell or donor lymphocyte infusion donor (not recorded which). It is not recorded whose cells these are; they may come from a transplant donor.

The chain is built from TRBV18 and TRBJ2-3, with 7 positions matching TRBD2. CDR3 length equals 16 residues. The germline CDR1 and CDR2 sequences are KGHSH and LQKENI. Trimming cost V 4 bases and J 2 bases; bases outside gene matches: 9. CDR3 in amino acids: CASSLQAGLNTDTQYF. The CDR3 bases are TGTGCCAGCTCACTTCAAGCGGGGCTCAACACAGATACGCAGTATTTT.

J is TRBJ2-5 and V is TRBV7-8, with TRBD2 matching 10 bases. This CDR3 is built from 15 residues. Trimming took 4 bases from V and 5 from J; bases not matched to a gene: 7. The germline gives CDR1 SGHVS, CDR2 FQNEAQ. The DNA of the CDR3 is TGTGCCAGCAGCTCCCTAGCGGGAGCGACGGAGACCCAGTACTTC. Translating it yields CASSSLAGATETQYF.

V is TRBV6-2 or TRBV6-3 and J is TRBJ2-2; D is unresolved. The CDR3 sequence is 15 residues long. Between the trimmed V and J ends, which lost 5 bases and 4 bases, there was a span of 14 bases. CDR1 and CDR2 from the germline V gene are MNHEY and SVGEGT. For the CDR3, the DNA is TGTGCCAGCAGTAACGTCGGCAAAGGCACCGGGGAGCTGTTTTTT. This translates into CASSNVGKGTGELFF.

The DNA of the CDR3 is TGCAGTCACACGCGGGGGGGCGTCAATGAGCAGTTCTTC. Encoded protein: CSHTRGGVNEQFF. The chain is built from TRBV20-1 and TRBJ2-1; 9 nucleotides line up with TRBD2. V shed 8 bases and J 6 bases; nucleotides not matched to a gene: 8. Germline V gives CDR1 DFQATT, CDR2 SNEGSKA (reference sequence). The CDR3 is 13 residues long.

The DNA for the CDR3 is TGTGCCAGCAGCCAAGAGAGGGATTACACTAACTATGGCTACACCTTC. It yields the protein CASSQERDYTNYGYTF. This sequence joins TRBV4-2 and TRBJ1-2; D not certain. This CDR3 spans 16 amino acids. V lost 0 bases to trimming and J lost 0 bases, with 11 bases between them. Germline lookup yields CDR1 LGHNA and CDR2 YNFKEQ.

This clonotype was detected a few times. This chain connects TRBV6-5 to TRBJ2-7, with TRBD2 identical over 8 bases. CDR3 size: 16 residues. Germline trimming cut 4 bases from V and 1 base from J; bases unmatched to any gene: 9. The germline V gene encodes CDR1 MNHEY and CDR2 SVGAGI. The CDR3 protein is CASSSTKRGLSYEQYF. Written as DNA, the CDR3 is TGTGCCAGCAGTTCCACTAAGCGGGGGCTTTCCTACGAGCAGTACTTC.